This T cell receptor (beta chain) was sequenced in a study of blood T cell repertoires in COVID-19. Only in-frame clones appear in the TCRdb table, and some are missing; sequencing was by immunoSEQ multiplex PCR. The data hold under 250,000 clones, with roughly 85% observed a single time. The CDR3 extends over 16 amino acids. Trimming shortened V by 4 bases and J by 5 bases, and 19 bases separated the two germline ends. CDR1 is SGHTA, CDR2 FQGTGA, per germline. The TCR sequence derives from a woman aged 70-85 years with active or convalescent COVID-19. The specimen sequenced was peripheral blood. V and J are TRBV7-3 and TRBJ2-3, with a possible D match to TRBD1 (5 bases). CDR3 loop: CASSSTSRALGDTQYF. The CDR3 region has the DNA TGTGCCAGCAGCTCGACTTCCAGGGCTTTAGGAGATACGCAGTATTTT. The entire variable domain, with the rest obtained from reference TRBV7-3 and TRBJ2-3, is as follows: GAGVSQTPSNKVTEKGKYVELRCDPISGHTALYWYRQSLGQGPEFLIYFQGTGAADDSGLPNDRFFAVRPEGSVSTLKIQRTERGDSAVYLCASSSTSRALGDTQYFGPGTRLTVL.